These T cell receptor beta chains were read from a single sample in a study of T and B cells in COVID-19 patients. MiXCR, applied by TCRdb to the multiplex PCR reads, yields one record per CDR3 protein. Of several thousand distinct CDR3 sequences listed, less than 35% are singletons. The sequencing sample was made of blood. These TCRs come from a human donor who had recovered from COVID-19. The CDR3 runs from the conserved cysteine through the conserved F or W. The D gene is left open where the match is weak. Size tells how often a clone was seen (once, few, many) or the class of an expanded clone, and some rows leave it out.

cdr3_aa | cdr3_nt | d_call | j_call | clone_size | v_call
CASSLELNEQFF | TGCGCCAGCAGCTTGGAACTCAATGAGCAGTTCTTC | NA | TRBJ2-1 | NA | TRBV5-1
CASSSSGGIDEQYF | TGCGCCAGCAGCTCTAGCGGGGGGATCGACGAGCAGTACTTC | TRBD2 | TRBJ2-7 | NA | TRBV5-1
CASSQESLLGFTGSGTGANVLTF | TGTGCCAGCAGCCAAGAATCCCTTTTAGGATTTACAGGATCGGGCACTGGGGCCAACGTCCTGACTTTC | NA | TRBJ2-6 | few | TRBV4-2
CASSKVISGGAIADTQYF | TGTGCCAGCAGTAAAGTAATAAGCGGGGGGGCGATTGCAGATACGCAGTATTTT | TRBD2 | TRBJ2-3 | NA | TRBV6-1
CASSGGGVYGYTF | TGTGCCAGCAGTGGGGGGGGGGTCTATGGCTACACCTTC | NA | TRBJ1-2 | NA | TRBV5-4
CASSPRTGTKKLFF | TGTGCCAGCAGCCCTAGGACAGGGACTAAAAAACTGTTTTTT | TRBD1 | TRBJ1-4 | NA | TRBV5-3
CASSLFRGTNEKLFF | TGTGCCAGCAGCTTATTCCGTGGAACTAATGAAAAACTGTTTTTT | NA | TRBJ1-4 | NA | TRBV7-9
CASSSTLTGVGYTF | TGTGCCAGCAGTTCGACCTTGACAGGGGTTGGCTACACCTTC | TRBD1 | TRBJ1-2 | few | TRBV27
CASSEYGVGETQYF | TGTGCCAGCAGTGAATACGGGGTCGGGGAGACCCAGTACTTC | NA | TRBJ2-5 | NA | TRBV6-5
CATIAGAETGELFF | TGTGCCACCATAGCGGGGGCCGAAACCGGGGAGCTGTTTTTT | TRBD2 | TRBJ2-2 | medium-sized | TRBV6-5
CATSDPTSGGANEQFF | TGTGCCACCAGTGACCCGACTAGCGGGGGGGCGAATGAGCAGTTCTTC | TRBD2 | TRBJ2-1 | NA | TRBV24-1
CASSFGGSAANVLTF | TGTGCCAGCAGTTTTGGGGGCTCAGCGGCCAACGTCCTGACTTTT | NA | TRBJ2-6 | few | TRBV12-3/TRBV12-4
CASSLFGTGELFF | TGTGCCAGCAGCTTGTTTGGGACCGGGGAGCTGTTTTTT | NA | TRBJ2-2 | NA | TRBV13
CASSTTTNEQFF | TGTGCCAGCAGTACAACTACGAATGAGCAGTTCTTC | NA | TRBJ2-1 | medium-sized | TRBV6-5
CASAGSDGTGELFF | TGTGCCAGCGCTGGTTCGGATGGCACCGGGGAGCTGTTTTTT | NA | TRBJ2-2 | medium-sized | TRBV6-4
CASRRLAGAPARDTGELFF | TGTGCCAGTAGGCGACTAGCGGGGGCCCCAGCGAGAGACACCGGGGAGCTGTTTTTT | TRBD2 | TRBJ2-2 | medium-sized | TRBV19
CSVEEQAEETQYF | TGCAGCGTTGAAGAACAGGCGGAAGAGACCCAGTACTTC | NA | TRBJ2-5 | medium-sized | TRBV29-1
CASSITTSGGLTYNEQFF | TGTGCCAGTAGTATAACGACTAGCGGGGGGCTCACATACAATGAGCAGTTCTTC | TRBD2 | TRBJ2-1 | NA | TRBV19
CASSEDRGETQYF | TGTGCCAGCAGTGAAGACAGGGGAGAGACCCAGTACTTC | TRBD1 | TRBJ2-5 | NA | TRBV6-1
CASSPPGKGVCGYGYTF | TGTGCCAGCTCACCACCGGGTAAGGGGGTTTGTGGCTATGGCTACACCTTC | NA | TRBJ1-2 | few | TRBV18
CASSNGVGTPNTEAFF | TGTGCCAGCAGTAACGGTGTAGGGACCCCGAACACTGAAGCTTTCTTT | NA | TRBJ1-1 | large | TRBV6-6
CASSYGGNSGNTIYF | TGTGCCAGTAGCTATGGAGGAAACTCTGGAAACACCATATATTTT | NA | TRBJ1-3 | medium-sized | TRBV19
CASSLLGNARETQYF | TGTGCCAGCAGTTTGCTGGGGAATGCTAGAGAGACCCAGTACTTC | NA | TRBJ2-5 | NA | TRBV6-1
CASSITGVGTEAFF | TGTGCCAGTAGTATAACGGGGGTGGGAACTGAAGCTTTCTTT | NA | TRBJ1-1 | medium-sized | TRBV19
CASSENDQPQHF | TGTGCCAGCAGTGAAAATGATCAGCCCCAGCATTTT | NA | TRBJ1-5 | medium-sized | TRBV6-6
CSVVTSGGHTDTQYF | TGCAGCGTAGTGACTAGCGGGGGACACACAGATACGCAGTATTTT | TRBD2 | TRBJ2-3 | medium-sized | TRBV29-1
CASSEMDSRRGGYTF | TGTGCCAGCTCAGAGATGGACTCCCGACGGGGTGGCTACACCTTC | NA | TRBJ1-2 | NA | TRBV18
CATSRDRGYEQYF | TGTGCCACCAGCCGGGACAGGGGCTACGAGCAGTACTTC | TRBD1 | TRBJ2-7 | few | TRBV15
CASSLRSGGLPTPQETQYF | TGTGCCAGCAGCTTGCGAAGTGGAGGACTACCAACACCGCAAGAGACCCAGTACTTC | NA | TRBJ2-5 | few | TRBV5-6
CASSRGQGGSTGELFF | TGTGCCAGCAGCCGCGGACAGGGGGGTAGCACCGGGGAGCTGTTTTTT | TRBD1 | TRBJ2-2 | few | TRBV12-3/TRBV12-4
CSVRTDEAFF | TGCAGCGTACGGACAGATGAAGCTTTCTTT | NA | TRBJ1-1 | few | TRBV29-1
CASSARDRGLSPLHF | TGTGCCAGCAGCGCCAGGGACAGGGGTTTGTCACCCCTCCACTTT | TRBD1 | TRBJ1-6 | NA | TRBV13
CASSTEKREAFF | TGTGCCAGCAGTACAGAGAAACGTGAAGCTTTCTTT | NA | TRBJ1-1 | once | TRBV6-6
CASSYTPLAGGYNEQFF | TGTGCCAGCAGTTACACGCCTCTAGCGGGGGGCTACAATGAGCAGTTCTTC | TRBD2 | TRBJ2-1 | medium-sized | TRBV6-5
CASRPTSTNEKLFF | TGTGCCAGCAGGCCGACTTCAACTAATGAAAAACTGTTTTTT | NA | TRBJ1-4 | few | TRBV27
CAISDEGLAGGYTQYF | TGTGCCATCAGTGACGAGGGACTAGCGGGGGGCTATACGCAGTATTTT | TRBD2 | TRBJ2-3 | NA | TRBV10-3
CARSQTYEQYF | TGTGCCCGCAGTCAGACCTACGAGCAGTACTTC | NA | TRBJ2-7 | NA | TRBV6-5
CASSYSAGPNRDEKLFF | TGTGCCAGCAGTTATTCTGCCGGGCCCAACAGGGATGAAAAACTGTTTTTT | NA | TRBJ1-4 | few | TRBV6-5
CASSRRSGEQFF | TGTGCCAGCTCAAGGAGGAGTGGTGAGCAGTTCTTC | NA | TRBJ2-1 | few | TRBV18
CASSGTGGSSEQFF | TGTGCCAGTAGTGGGACAGGGGGTAGTAGTGAGCAGTTCTTC | TRBD1 | TRBJ2-1 | medium-sized | TRBV19
CASSFPSSNQETQYF | TGTGCCAGCAGTTTCCCTAGCTCCAACCAAGAGACCCAGTACTTC | NA | TRBJ2-5 | NA | TRBV28
CATSRGNSETQYF | TGTGCCACCAGCAGAGGTAATAGTGAGACCCAGTACTTC | NA | TRBJ2-5 | few | TRBV15
CASSSLIEAGELFF | TGTGCCAGCAGCTCGCTTATAGAGGCCGGGGAGCTGTTTTTT | NA | TRBJ2-2 | NA | TRBV7-9
CASSPKGETQYF | TGTGCCAGCTCACCAAAAGGAGAGACCCAGTACTTC | NA | TRBJ2-5 | few | TRBV18
CSARSPVYNEQFF | TGCAGTGCTAGGTCGCCCGTCTACAATGAGCAGTTCTTC | NA | TRBJ2-1 | NA | TRBV20-1
CASKGGAEVANEKLFF | TGTGCCAGTAAGGGAGGGGCCGAGGTCGCTAATGAAAAACTGTTTTTT | NA | TRBJ1-4 | medium-sized | TRBV19
CASSYSASTDTQYF | TGTGCCAGCAGTTACTCGGCTAGCACAGATACGCAGTATTTT | NA | TRBJ2-3 | NA | TRBV6-2/TRBV6-3
CASTKTPGTRGGELFF | TGTGCCAGCACTAAGACCCCCGGGACCAGAGGGGGGGAGCTGTTTTTT | NA | TRBJ2-2 | NA | TRBV6-2/TRBV6-3
CASSELAGATGIDTQYF | TGTGCCAGCAGTGAACTTGCGGGGGCCACGGGCATCGATACGCAGTATTTT | NA | TRBJ2-3 | few | TRBV6-1
CATSEGGAGNQPQHF | TGTGCCACCAGCGAGGGAGGAGCGGGAAATCAGCCCCAGCATTTT | NA | TRBJ1-5 | NA | TRBV15
CASSLSSLQIYGYTF | TGTGCCAGCAGCTTGAGTAGCTTACAAATCTATGGCTACACCTTC | NA | TRBJ1-2 | large | TRBV11-2
CASSDLYGQDGYTF | TGTGCCAGCAGCGACCTGTATGGGCAGGATGGCTACACCTTC | NA | TRBJ1-2 | NA | TRBV5-4
CASSLWEGVAGEQFF | TGTGCCAGCAGCTTATGGGAGGGAGTAGCGGGGGAGCAGTTCTTC | TRBD2 | TRBJ2-1 | NA | TRBV7-2
CASSLWTSGGAQYF | TGTGCCAGCAGCCTTTGGACTAGCGGGGGTGCCCAGTACTTC | TRBD2 | TRBJ2-5 | NA | TRBV13
CSVEGLTSNQPTDTQYF | TGCAGCGTTGAGGGGCTAACTAGCAACCAGCCTACAGATACGCAGTATTTT | NA | TRBJ2-3 | medium-sized | TRBV29-1
CASSTIAGGFNEQFF | TGTGCCAGTAGTACGATAGCGGGGGGATTCAATGAGCAGTTCTTC | TRBD2 | TRBJ2-1 | medium-sized | TRBV19
CASNRGTYSGANVLTF | TGTGCCAGCAACAGGGGGACCTACTCTGGGGCCAACGTCCTGACTTTC | TRBD1 | TRBJ2-6 | NA | TRBV12-3/TRBV12-4
CASSSGRFAETQYF | TGTGCCAGCAGTTCCGGACGGTTCGCAGAGACCCAGTACTTC | NA | TRBJ2-5 | NA | TRBV6-6
CASSMTGGHNEQFF | TGTGCCAGCAGCATGACGGGGGGGCACAATGAGCAGTTCTTC | TRBD2 | TRBJ2-1 | medium-sized | TRBV5-6